Shown below are 6 T cell receptor beta chains from a single sample sequenced in a study of T-cell reconstitution after alpha-beta-depleted transplantation in children. Unique molecular identifiers were incorporated during preparation of the TCRbeta library. TCRdb used MiXCR to reprocess the PCR reads, holding one entry per CDR3 protein. The table has about 130,000 distinct CDR3 sequences, around 9.8% seen once; the top ten hold around 24%. The source material was PBMCs, mostly from graft donor cells, sampled 180 days after TCRalphabeta/CD19-depleted stem cell transplant. The receptor source for this set is a girl less than two years old who had a stem cell transplant for combined immunodeficiency, so the T cells may come from the graft donor.

This chain joins TRBV20-1 and TRBJ2-2, with D unclear. Trimming stripped 3 bases from V and 7 bases from J, with 12 bases between. Germline V gene data show CDR1 as DFQATT and CDR2 as SNEGSKA (reference sequence). The CDR3 spans 13 residues. The CDR3 sequence is CSARGPAIGELFF. In DNA, the CDR3 is TGCAGTGCTAGGGGTCCCGCCATCGGGGAGCTGTTTTTT.

This clonotype has at least ten counts. The chain is built from TRBV20-1 and TRBJ2-2; D unclear. Germline lookup yields CDR1 DFQATT and CDR2 SNEGSKA (reference sequence). The CDR3 contains 13 residues. V gave up 3 bases and J gave up 0 bases, with 5 bases separating them. The CDR3 region is CSARAPNTGELFF. CDR3 nucleotides: TGCAGTGCTAGGGCACCGAACACCGGGGAGCTGTTTTTT.

The J gene is TRBJ2-1, the V gene TRBV5-6; D not resolved. The CDR3 sequence is 13 residues long. The germline V and J ends were trimmed by 0 bases and 4 bases, with 5 bases remaining between them. The germline gives CDR1 SGHDT, CDR2 YYEEEE. The CDR3 DNA reads as TGTGCCAGCAGCTTGGCCAGATACAATGAGCAGTTCTTC. This sequence encodes CASSLARYNEQFF.

This clonotype was detected only a few times. This chain uses TRBV5-1 with TRBJ1-1; D remains ambiguous. CDR3 size: 15 residues. With 1 base removed from V and 1 base from J, the gap between germline ends came to 11 bases. Looked up from germline, CDR1 is SGHRS and CDR2 is YFSETQ. This CDR3 reads CASSLFGSRNTEAFF. In DNA form, the CDR3 reads TGCGCCAGCAGCTTGTTTGGGTCGAGGAACACTGAAGCTTTCTTT.

The V call is TRBV29-1, the J call TRBJ2-1; weak D call: TRBD2 (6 bases). Trimming pared 1 base from V and 2 bases from J, leaving 18 bases between. Germline V gene sequence: CDR1 SQVTM, CDR2 ANQGSEA. The CDR3 is 17 amino acids. This chain's CDR3 is CSVEVGWWRGTYNEQFF. In DNA, the CDR3 is TGCAGCGTTGAAGTAGGGTGGTGGCGGGGAACCTACAATGAGCAGTTCTTC.

CDR3 protein: CSARGLAPYNEQFF. The CDR3 region has the DNA TGCAGTGCTAGAGGACTAGCCCCCTACAATGAGCAGTTCTTC. The V gene is TRBV20-1, the J gene TRBJ2-1; 7 positions match TRBD2. Trimming cost V 1 base and J 2 bases; bases outside gene matches: 2. The CDR3 extends over 14 amino acids. CDR1 is DFQATT, CDR2 SNEGSKA, per germline (reference sequence).